These T cell receptor beta chains were read from a single sample in a study of T cell responses to AZD1222 COVID-19 vaccine. Measured with immunoSEQ multiplex PCR; TCRdb has only the in-frame clones, and not every one. The table has approximately 190,000 clones, roughly 88% seen once. This specimen consisted of peripheral blood, obtained on day 0 of AZD1222 vaccination. The receptor source for this set is an adult in good health. Each CDR3 is given with its conserved first and last residue. The order of the fields is J gene, clone size, D gene, V gene, CDR3 protein, CDR3 DNA. D genes are given only for firm matches. Clone size, where shown, is once, few, many, or a class for clones that have expanded.

TRBJ2-5 . TRBD1 TRBV9 CASSVDGQEETQYF TGTGCCAGCAGCGTGGACGGACAGGAAGAGACCCAGTACTTC
TRBJ1-4 . TRBD1 TRBV19 CASSMEAGTGTEKLFF TGTGCCAGTAGTATGGAAGCGGGGACAGGGACTGAAAAACTGTTTTTT
TRBJ2-3 . TRBD2 TRBV18 CASSTLAGGLLTDTQYF TGTGCCAGCTCAACATTAGCGGGAGGGTTACTCACAGATACGCAGTATTTT
TRBJ2-7 once TRBD2 TRBV27 CASSLFSGGGTYYEQYF TGTGCCAGCAGCCTCTTCTCGGGGGGGGGAACCTACTACGAGCAGTACTTC
TRBJ2-7 . . TRBV4-1 CASSQSLWDAEQYF TGCGCCAGCAGCCAGTCCCTGTGGGACGCAGAGCAGTACTTC
TRBJ1-1 . . TRBV19 CASTHRALGAFF TGTGCCAGTACCCACCGGGCTTTAGGAGCTTTCTTT
TRBJ1-1 . TRBD1 TRBV7-3 CASSLTGGAITEAFF TGTGCCAGCAGCTTAACAGGGGGCGCAATCACTGAAGCTTTCTTT
TRBJ2-1 . . TRBV4-1 CASSQVGLNEQFF TGCGCCAGCAGCCAGGTGGGGTTGAATGAGCAGTTCTTC
TRBJ2-7 . TRBD2 TRBV6-5 CASSYAGGGPSYEQYF TGTGCCAGCAGTTACGCCGGCGGGGGGCCCTCCTACGAGCAGTACTTC
TRBJ1-1 . . TRBV5-1 CASSLGSTEAFF TGCGCCAGCAGCTTGGGAAGTACTGAAGCTTTCTTT
TRBJ2-1 . TRBD2 TRBV7-3 CASSLSATRLAGGHSYNEQFF TGTGCCAGCAGCTTATCCGCTACGAGGCTAGCGGGGGGCCATTCCTACAATGAGCAGTTCTTC
TRBJ2-5 . . TRBV5-1 CASSLAKVYQETQYF TGCGCCAGCAGCTTGGCCAAGGTTTACCAAGAGACCCAGTACTTC
TRBJ2-2 . TRBD1 TRBV7-9 CASSLTPGQGPGELFF TGTGCCAGCAGCTTAACCCCGGGACAGGGTCCCGGGGAGCTGTTTTTT
TRBJ2-5 . . TRBV5-6 CASSSSLGLAIQETQYF TGTGCCAGCAGCTCGTCACTTGGATTAGCGATACAAGAGACCCAGTACTTC
TRBJ1-2 . . TRBV4-3 CASSQDLMIRFYGYTF TGCGCCAGCAGCCAAGATCTGATGATTAGGTTCTATGGCTACACCTTC
TRBJ2-7 . . TRBV16 CASSLGGYEQYF TGTGCCAGCAGCCTTGGGGGGTACGAGCAGTACTTC
TRBJ2-1 . . TRBV11-1 CASSRDRGPSDEQFF TGTGCCAGCAGCCGAGACCGGGGCCCCAGCGATGAGCAGTTCTTC
TRBJ1-2 . . TRBV4-3 CASSQDPKGHYGYTF TGCGCCAGCAGCCAAGATCCAAAGGGGCACTATGGCTACACCTTC
TRBJ1-1 . . TRBV6-6 CASSSRLGMGNTEAFF TGTGCCAGCAGTAGCCGGCTAGGAATGGGAAACACTGAAGCTTTCTTT
TRBJ2-2 . TRBD2 TRBV9 CASSVGTSGITGELFF TGTGCCAGCAGCGTAGGAACTAGCGGGATTACCGGGGAGCTGTTTTTT
TRBJ1-5 . . TRBV19 CASQDYNQPQHF TGTGCCAGCCAGGATTACAATCAGCCCCAGCATTTT
TRBJ1-3 . . TRBV19 CASSPIREGRHTIYF TGTGCCAGTAGCCCTATTCGGGAGGGTAGACACACCATATATTTT
TRBJ1-5 few . TRBV4-3 CASSQDLQAEGILGNQPQHF TGCGCCAGCAGCCAAGATCTCCAGGCGGAGGGAATACTCGGCAATCAGCCCCAGCATTTT
TRBJ2-6 . . TRBV7-2 CASSQEGTGANVLTF TGTGCCAGCAGCCAGGAGGGTACTGGGGCCAACGTCCTGACTTTC
TRBJ1-2 . . TRBV7-9 CASSSTIGGGDNYGYTF TGTGCCAGCAGCTCCACTATTGGGGGGGGAGACAACTATGGCTACACCTTC
TRBJ1-6 . . TRBV5-8 CASSSQDLYNSPLHF TGTGCCAGCAGCTCACAGGACCTGTATAATTCACCCCTCCACTTT
TRBJ2-2 . . TRBV9 CASSVTGFAGELFF TGTGCCAGCAGCGTTACAGGGTTCGCCGGGGAGCTGTTTTTT
TRBJ1-4 . TRBD1 TRBV7-9 CASSLGQADEKLFF TGTGCCAGCAGCTTGGGACAGGCCGATGAAAAACTGTTTTTT
TRBJ2-7 . . TRBV28 CASSLGGLQYF TGTGCCAGCAGTCTAGGGGGACTCCAGTACTTC
TRBJ2-7 . TRBD1 TRBV7-9 CASSLGRQGFHEQYF TGTGCCAGCAGCTTAGGTAGACAGGGGTTCCACGAGCAGTACTTC
TRBJ2-7 . . TRBV14 CASSQVFSGSSYEQYF TGTGCCAGCAGCCAAGTTTTTAGCGGCAGCTCCTACGAGCAGTACTTC
TRBJ1-1 . . TRBV20-1 CSVTGNTEAFF TGCAGTGTTACGGGGAACACTGAAGCTTTCTTT
TRBJ2-3 . . TRBV6-1 CASSEAWSTDTQYF TGTGCCAGCAGTGAAGCATGGAGCACAGATACGCAGTATTTT
TRBJ1-3 . TRBD1 TRBV2 CAGRGNENTIYF TGTGCCGGCAGGGGGAATGAAAACACCATATATTTT
TRBJ1-2 once . TRBV5-5 CASSLGSGETNYGYTF TGTGCCAGCAGCTTGGGAAGTGGGGAGACTAACTATGGCTACACCTTC
TRBJ2-5 . . TRBV5-6 CASSLRQGQETQYF TGTGCCAGCAGCTTGAGGCAGGGGCAAGAGACCCAGTACTTC
TRBJ2-1 . TRBD2 TRBV9 CASNNPGLAVNEQFF TGTGCCAGCAACAATCCGGGACTAGCGGTAAATGAGCAGTTCTTC
TRBJ1-1 . TRBD1 TRBV5-1 CASSLDKTGTGKSFF TGCGCCAGCAGCTTGGACAAAACCGGGACAGGTAAATCTTTCTTT
TRBJ1-1 . . TRBV9 CASSVIENTEAFF TGTGCCAGCAGCGTAATAGAGAACACTGAAGCTTTCTTT
TRBJ2-5 . . TRBV5-1 CASSLQPPEAQYF TGCGCCAGCAGCTTGCAGCCACCGGAGGCCCAGTACTTC
TRBJ1-1 . . TRBV7-8 CASSYEGLRAFF TGTGCCAGCAGCTACGAGGGGTTGCGAGCTTTCTTT